The 2 T cell receptor beta chains below were found in one sample sequenced in a study of shared clonotypes between healthy human individuals. Terminally differentiated effector memory CD45RA+ cells were excluded from the naive CD8 cells, which were CD45RO-negative and positively selected for CCR7. The method was immunoSEQ multiplex PCR; TCRdb's version includes in-frame clones alone and lacks a portion of them. Here the sample spans hundreds of thousands of clones, roughly 98% being singletons. Sequenced sample: naive CD8+ T cells sorted from blood. These TCRs come from a man aged 30 to 45 in good health.

Notes on this clone: The same CDR3 also results from other DNA sequences found in this sample. This chain joins TRBV7-9 and TRBJ2-7, with a weak D call TRBD2 (6 bases). This CDR3 region has 15 residues. V was pared by 1 base and J by 3 bases, with 13 bases between. Germline values: CDR1 SEHNR, CDR2 FQNEAQ (reference sequence). CDR3 nucleotide sequence: TGTGCCAGCAGCTTAGGACTAGAGGGTAGCTACGAGCAGTACTTC. This sequence encodes CASSLGLEGSYEQYF.

The rearrangement uses TRBV15 and TRBJ2-1; no definite D call. The CDR3 has 15 residues. Looked up from germline, CDR1 is LNHNV and CDR2 is YYDKDF (reference sequence). V gave up 4 bases and J gave up 0 bases, with 10 bases separating them. The CDR3 DNA reads TGTGCCACCAGCACACCAGCGAGCTCCTACAATGAGCAGTTCTTC. It codes for CATSTPASSYNEQFF.